This TCR beta chain originates from a study of Graves' ophthalmopathy and Graves' hyperthyroidism (dated by TCRdb to between 2018 and 2020). Describing the broader study: Peripheral blood was collected at initial diagnosis, before any treatment. The study used signatures of the TCR beta repertoire to tell Graves' ophthalmopathy apart from Graves' hyperthyroidism and to predict which patients would progress to ophthalmopathy. In total, some 140 blood samples were TCR-sequenced: approximately 42 ophthalmopathy, around 75 hyperthyroidism and approximately 17 hyperthyroidism-to-ophthalmopathy patients. To explore V-J signatures that separate ophthalmopathy from hyperthyroidism, a discovery set of approximately 100 patients was enrolled, consisting of 40 to 45 with ophthalmopathy and about 60 with stable hyperthyroidism. The independent validation cohort included approximately 19 hyperthyroidism patients plus 17 patients who later progressed from hyperthyroidism to ophthalmopathy. In about 6 hyperthyroidism patients, T-cell repertoires of thyroid tissue and blood were compared. Following sampling, methimazole starting at 30 mg daily was administered to hyperthyroidism patients, and high-dose intravenous methylprednisolone was administered to ophthalmopathy patients. The paper as a whole reports these results and caveats: The 13-signature model separated ophthalmopathy from stable hyperthyroidism with roughly 88% sensitivity and approximately 83% specificity in cross-validation, and 80%/75% in the test set. No statistical method was used to predetermine the sample size, and group allocation was not hidden from the investigators. Most expanded thyroid clonotypes with frequency above 0.001 were also detected in blood, suggesting blood repertoires may reflect the thyroid immune response. In validation, the model predicted ophthalmopathy progression with 55% to 71% sensitivity and less than 80% specificity; some 13 predicted patients were CT-confirmed with GO in a median of around 6.5 months.

This clonotype was detected ten times or more. Its antigen is unknown. No base quality values were provided; no much bigger clone lies one nucleotide off. At the junction V is shortened by 0 bases and J by 3 bases; bases outside the gene matches: 5. The CDR3 starts with the cysteine, ends with the phenylalanine, and has 15 residues. The sequence is cut down to CDR3 DNA, 45 bases in frame from base 1. As encoded in the germline V gene, CDR1 is MNHEY while CDR2 is SVGAGI. A patient counted as having stable hyperthyroidism if there was no progression to ophthalmopathy within 18 months of follow-up. The hyperthyroidism patients were 18 to 65 years old and newly diagnosed, with a disease duration of less than 2 months. Patients with other autoimmune diseases, uncontrolled infections, pregnancy or lactation were excluded from the study. Diagnosis relied on clinical symptoms, serum thyroxine, TRAb, thyroid ultrasound and orbital computed tomography. PBMCs were isolated from 8 to 10 ml of fresh peripheral blood by Ficoll-Paque density gradient centrifugation. Trizol reagent was used to extract the total RNA, and its quality was then checked on an Agilent 2100 Bioanalyzer.

For repertoire sequencing, the TCR beta CDR3 regions were amplified from RNA transcripts. The first round was an RT-PCR using HTBI primers with the Qiagen OneStep RT-PCR kit, and this first round was followed by a second-round multiplex PCR, then size selection and purification. Libraries were sequenced paired-end with 100 bp reads on an Illumina HiSeq2000. The paper's processing steps were these. SOAPnuke was used to process the reads, removing any read that contained adapters or uncalled bases, had a mean Phred below 15, or lacked an exact match to the constant primer or identifier. High-quality paired reads were merged with COPE v1.2.5. Each unique nucleotide sequence was defined as a clonotype, and clonotypes were aligned to IMGT TRB V, D and J references with MiTCR v1.1. The analysis was limited to V-J combinations with a frequency above 0.0001, which together covered around 99% of the repertoires. For each V-J combination, a TCR clonal expansion and chaos score was defined as F50 clonal expansion divided by the chaos observed in the TCRdist matrix. Welch's t-statistics and random forest were used to reduce the features to about 12 V-J combinations, which were then used as input to a naive Bayes classifier. The Morisita-Horn index was used to measure how similar the thyroid and blood repertoires were. TCRdb reanalyzed the raw reads on its own, using fastp at Q25 for trimming and MiXCR for clone calling, and kept in-frame beta chains. Rows merge per CDR3 protein into single entries with the most common DNA and genes. TCRdb, rather than the study authors, made the V and J calls. Across this sample there are about 390,000 distinct CDR3 sequences, with approximately 18% seen only once. Of the sample, 2.4% falls within the top ten clones.

The sequence links TRBV6-5 to TRBJ2-7, with 7 junctional bases fitting TRBD2. The material sequenced was peripheral blood. The clonotype comes from an adult woman with stable Graves' hyperthyroidism. In nucleotide form, the sequence is TGTGCCAGCAGTTACTCTTGGGACTACGTCTACGAGCAGTACTTC. It codes for CASSYSWDYVYEQYF.